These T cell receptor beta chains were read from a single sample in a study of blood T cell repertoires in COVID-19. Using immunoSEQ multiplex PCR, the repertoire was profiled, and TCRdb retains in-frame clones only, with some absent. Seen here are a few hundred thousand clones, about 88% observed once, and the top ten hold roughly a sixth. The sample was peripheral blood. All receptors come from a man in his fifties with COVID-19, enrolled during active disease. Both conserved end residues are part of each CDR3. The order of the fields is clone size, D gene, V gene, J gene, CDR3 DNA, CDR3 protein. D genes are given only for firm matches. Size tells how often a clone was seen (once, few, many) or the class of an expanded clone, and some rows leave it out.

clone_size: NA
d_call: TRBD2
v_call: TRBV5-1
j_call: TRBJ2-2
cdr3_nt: TGCGCCAGCAGAGTAAATAGCGGGACGAGCGGGGAGCTGTTTTTT
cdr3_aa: CASRVNSGTSGELFF

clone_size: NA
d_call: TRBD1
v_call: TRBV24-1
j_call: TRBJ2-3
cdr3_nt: TGTGCCACCTCACAGGGGCCAGATACGCAGTATTTT
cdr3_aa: CATSQGPDTQYF

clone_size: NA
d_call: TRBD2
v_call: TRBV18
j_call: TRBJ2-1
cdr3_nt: TGTGCCAGCTCACCGTACACTAGCGGATTTGGGAATGAGCAGTTCTTC
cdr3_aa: CASSPYTSGFGNEQFF

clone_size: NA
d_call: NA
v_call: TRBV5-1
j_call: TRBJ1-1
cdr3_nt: TGCGCCAGCAGCGTTACTATCATGAACACTGAAGCTTTCTTT
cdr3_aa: CASSVTIMNTEAFF

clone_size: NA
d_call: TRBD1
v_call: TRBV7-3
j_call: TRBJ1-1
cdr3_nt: TGTGCCAGCAGCTCAACAGGGGCCACTGAAGCTTTCTTT
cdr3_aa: CASSSTGATEAFF

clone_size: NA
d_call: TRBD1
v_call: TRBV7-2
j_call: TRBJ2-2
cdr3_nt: TGTGCCAGCAGCTTAGCTTACAGGGGCAACACCGGGGAGCTGTTTTTT
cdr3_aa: CASSLAYRGNTGELFF

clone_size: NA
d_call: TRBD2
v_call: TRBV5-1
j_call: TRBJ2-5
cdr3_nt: TGCGCCAGCAGACGAACCGGGACTAGCATCCAAGAGACCCAGTACTTC
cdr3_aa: CASRRTGTSIQETQYF

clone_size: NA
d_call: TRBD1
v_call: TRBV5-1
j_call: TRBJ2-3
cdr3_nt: TGCGCCAGCAGCGCGGACAGGGGAAGCACAGATACGCAGTATTTT
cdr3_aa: CASSADRGSTDTQYF

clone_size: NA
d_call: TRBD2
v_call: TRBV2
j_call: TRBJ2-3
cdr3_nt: TGTGCCCAGCCAGTAGGGACTAGCGGCACAGATACGCAGTATTTT
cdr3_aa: CAQPVGTSGTDTQYF

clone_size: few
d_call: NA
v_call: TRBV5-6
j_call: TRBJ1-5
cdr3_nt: TGTGCCAGCAGTACTCAGGGAAGCAATCAGCCCCAGCATTTT
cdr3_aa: CASSTQGSNQPQHF

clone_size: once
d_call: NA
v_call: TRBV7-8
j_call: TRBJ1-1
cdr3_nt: TGTGCCAGCAGCCCTACAGGACCGAACACTGAAGCTTTCTTT
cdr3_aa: CASSPTGPNTEAFF

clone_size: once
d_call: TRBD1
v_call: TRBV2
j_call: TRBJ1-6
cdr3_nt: TGTGCCAGCAGTGAACTCGGGACAGGGGTCTCACCCCTCCACTTT
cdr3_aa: CASSELGTGVSPLHF

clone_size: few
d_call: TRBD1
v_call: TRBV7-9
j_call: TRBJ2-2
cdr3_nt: TGTGCCAGCAGCTTGGGACAGGGTGGCACCGGGGAGCTGTTTTTT
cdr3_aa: CASSLGQGGTGELFF

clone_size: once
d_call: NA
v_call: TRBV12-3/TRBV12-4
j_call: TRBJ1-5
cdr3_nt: TGTGCCAGCAGTTGGAGTAGCAATCAGCCCCAGCATTTT
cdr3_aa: CASSWSSNQPQHF

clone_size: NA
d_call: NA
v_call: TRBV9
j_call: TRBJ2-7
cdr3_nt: TGTGCCAGCAGCGTAGTCGACAGCTCCTACGAGCAGTACTTC
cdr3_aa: CASSVVDSSYEQYF

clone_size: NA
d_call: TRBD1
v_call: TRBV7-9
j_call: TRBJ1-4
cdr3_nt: TGTGCCAGCAGCCCATTGGAGGGGGCCGCAACTAATGAAAAACTGTTTTTT
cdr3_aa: CASSPLEGAATNEKLFF

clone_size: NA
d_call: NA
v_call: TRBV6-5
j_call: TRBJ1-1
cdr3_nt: TGTGCCAGCAGTTACTCAACAGGCAACACTGAAGCTTTCTTT
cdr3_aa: CASSYSTGNTEAFF

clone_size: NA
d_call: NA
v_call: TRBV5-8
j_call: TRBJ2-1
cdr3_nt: TGTGCCAGCAGCTTAGACAGCTCCTACAATGAGCAGTTCTTC
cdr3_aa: CASSLDSSYNEQFF